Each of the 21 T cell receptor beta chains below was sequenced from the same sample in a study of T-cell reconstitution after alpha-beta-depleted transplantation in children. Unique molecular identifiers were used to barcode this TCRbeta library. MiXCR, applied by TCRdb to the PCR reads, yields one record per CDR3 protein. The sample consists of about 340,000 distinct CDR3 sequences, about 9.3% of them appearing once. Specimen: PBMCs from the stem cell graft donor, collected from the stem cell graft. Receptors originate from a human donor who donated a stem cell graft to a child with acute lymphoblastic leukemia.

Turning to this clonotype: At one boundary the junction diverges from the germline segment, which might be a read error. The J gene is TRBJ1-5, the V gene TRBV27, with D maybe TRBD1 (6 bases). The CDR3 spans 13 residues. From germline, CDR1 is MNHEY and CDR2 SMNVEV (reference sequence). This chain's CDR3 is CAISLQGNQPQHF. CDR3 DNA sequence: TGTGCCATCAGTCTCCAGGGGAATCAGCCCCAGCATTTT.

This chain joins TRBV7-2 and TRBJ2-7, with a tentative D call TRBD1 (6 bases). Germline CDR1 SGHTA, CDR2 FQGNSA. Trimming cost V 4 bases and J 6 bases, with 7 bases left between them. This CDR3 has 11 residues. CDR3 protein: CASSYRVEQYF. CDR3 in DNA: TGTGCCAGCAGCTACAGGGTCGAGCAGTACTTC. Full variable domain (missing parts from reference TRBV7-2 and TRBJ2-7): GAGVSQSPSNKVTEKGKDVELRCDPISGHTALYWYRQSLGQGLEFLIYFQGNSAPDKSGLPSDRFSAERTGGSVSTLTIQRTQQEDSAVYLCASSYRVEQYFGPGTRLTVT.

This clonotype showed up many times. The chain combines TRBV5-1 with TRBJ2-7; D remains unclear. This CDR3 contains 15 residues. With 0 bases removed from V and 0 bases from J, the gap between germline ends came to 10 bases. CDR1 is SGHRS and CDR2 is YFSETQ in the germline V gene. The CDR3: CASSLDARHSYEQYF. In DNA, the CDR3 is TGCGCCAGCAGCTTGGATGCGAGACACTCCTACGAGCAGTACTTC.

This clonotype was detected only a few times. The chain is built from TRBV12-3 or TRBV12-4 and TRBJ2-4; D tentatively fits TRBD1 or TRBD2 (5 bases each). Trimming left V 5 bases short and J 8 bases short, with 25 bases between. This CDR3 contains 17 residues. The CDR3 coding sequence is TGTGCCAGCAGTGCACCCCGGGACCGCTGGATTAGGGACATTCAGTACTTC. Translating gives CASSAPRDRWIRDIQYF.

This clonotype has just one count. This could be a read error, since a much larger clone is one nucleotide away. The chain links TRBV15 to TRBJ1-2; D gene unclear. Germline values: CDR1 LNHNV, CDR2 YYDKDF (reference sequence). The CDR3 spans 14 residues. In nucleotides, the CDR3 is TGTGCCGCCAGCAGGCCCGAGTACGCCAGTGCAGCGGCCTTC. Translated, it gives CAASRPEYASAAAF.

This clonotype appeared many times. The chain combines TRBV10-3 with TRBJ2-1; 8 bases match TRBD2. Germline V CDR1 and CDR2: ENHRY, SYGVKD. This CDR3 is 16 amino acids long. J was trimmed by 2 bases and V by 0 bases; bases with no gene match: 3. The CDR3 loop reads CAISESPGGPYNEQFF. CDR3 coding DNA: TGTGCCATCAGTGAGTCCCCGGGAGGGCCCTACAATGAGCAGTTCTTC.

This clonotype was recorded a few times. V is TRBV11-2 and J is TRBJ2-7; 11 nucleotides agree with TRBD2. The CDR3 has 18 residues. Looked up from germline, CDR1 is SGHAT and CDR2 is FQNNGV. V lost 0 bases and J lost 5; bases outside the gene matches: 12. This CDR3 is CASSLEGAGLAGANEQYF. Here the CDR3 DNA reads TGTGCCAGCAGCTTAGAGGGAGCTGGACTAGCGGGTGCGAACGAGCAGTACTTC.

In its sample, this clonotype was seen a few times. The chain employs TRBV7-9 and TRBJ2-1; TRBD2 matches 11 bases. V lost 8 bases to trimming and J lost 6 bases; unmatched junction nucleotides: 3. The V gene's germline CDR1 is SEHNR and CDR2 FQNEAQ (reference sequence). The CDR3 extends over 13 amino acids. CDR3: CASGLAGTNEQFF. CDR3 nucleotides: TGTGCCAGCGGACTAGCGGGTACCAATGAGCAGTTCTTC.

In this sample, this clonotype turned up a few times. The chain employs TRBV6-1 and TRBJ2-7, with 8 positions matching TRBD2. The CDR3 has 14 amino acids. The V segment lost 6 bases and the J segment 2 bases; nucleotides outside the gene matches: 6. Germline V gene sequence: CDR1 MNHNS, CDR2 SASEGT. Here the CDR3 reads CASRERETAYEQYF. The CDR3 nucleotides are TGTGCCAGCAGGGAGCGGGAGACCGCCTACGAGCAGTACTTC.

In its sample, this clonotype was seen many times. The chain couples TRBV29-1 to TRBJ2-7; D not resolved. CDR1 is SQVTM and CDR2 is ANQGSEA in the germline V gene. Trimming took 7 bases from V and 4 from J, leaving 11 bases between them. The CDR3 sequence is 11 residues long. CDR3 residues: CSAQSTYEQYF. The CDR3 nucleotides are TGCAGCGCCCAAAGCACTTACGAGCAGTACTTC.

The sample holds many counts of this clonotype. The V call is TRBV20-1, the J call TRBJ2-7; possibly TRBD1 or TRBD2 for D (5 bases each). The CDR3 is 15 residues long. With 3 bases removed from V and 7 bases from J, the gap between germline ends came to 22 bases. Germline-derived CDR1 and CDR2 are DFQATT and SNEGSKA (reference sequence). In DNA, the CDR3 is TGCAGTGCTAGGGTCCACGGGACCCCTCCGGGGGAGCAGTACTTC. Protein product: CSARVHGTPPGEQYF.

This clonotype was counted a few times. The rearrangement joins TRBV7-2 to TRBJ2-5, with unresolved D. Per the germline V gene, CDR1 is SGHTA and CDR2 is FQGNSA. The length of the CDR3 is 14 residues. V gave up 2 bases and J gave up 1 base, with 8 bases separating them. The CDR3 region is CASSLRFSQETQYF. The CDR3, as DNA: TGTGCCAGCAGCTTAAGGTTCAGCCAAGAGACCCAGTACTTC.

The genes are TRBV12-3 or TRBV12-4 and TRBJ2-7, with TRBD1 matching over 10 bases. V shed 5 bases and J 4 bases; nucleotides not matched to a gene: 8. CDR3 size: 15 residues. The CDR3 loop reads CASSDRGLSWYEQYF. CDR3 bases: TGTGCCAGCAGTGACAGGGGGCTATCGTGGTACGAGCAGTACTTC.

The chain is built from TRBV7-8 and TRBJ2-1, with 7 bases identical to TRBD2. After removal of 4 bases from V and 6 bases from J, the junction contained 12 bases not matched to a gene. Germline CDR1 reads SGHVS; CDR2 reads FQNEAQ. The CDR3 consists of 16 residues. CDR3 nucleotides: TGTGCCAGCAGCTCGCCCCGAGAGAGGACTAGCAATGAGCAGTTCTTC. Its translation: CASSSPRERTSNEQFF.

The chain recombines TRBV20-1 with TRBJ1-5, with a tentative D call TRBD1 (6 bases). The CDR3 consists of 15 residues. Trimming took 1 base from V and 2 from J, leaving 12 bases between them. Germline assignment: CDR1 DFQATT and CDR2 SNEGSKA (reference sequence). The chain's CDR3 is CSARARGIRNQPQHF. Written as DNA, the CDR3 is TGCAGTGCTAGAGCCAGGGGTATTCGCAATCAGCCCCAGCATTTT.

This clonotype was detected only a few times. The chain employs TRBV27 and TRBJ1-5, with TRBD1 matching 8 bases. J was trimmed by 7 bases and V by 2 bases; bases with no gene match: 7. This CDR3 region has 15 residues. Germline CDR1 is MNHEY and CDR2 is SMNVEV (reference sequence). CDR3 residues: CASSLATGAQQPQHF. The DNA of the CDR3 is TGTGCCAGCAGTTTAGCGACAGGGGCCCAGCAGCCCCAGCATTTT.

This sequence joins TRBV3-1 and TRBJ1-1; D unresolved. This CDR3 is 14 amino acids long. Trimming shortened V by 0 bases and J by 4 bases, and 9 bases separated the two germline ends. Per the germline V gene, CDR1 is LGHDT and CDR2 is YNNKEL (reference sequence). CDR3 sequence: CASSQEGIGTEAFF. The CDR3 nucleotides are TGTGCCAGCAGCCAAGAAGGGATCGGCACTGAAGCTTTCTTT. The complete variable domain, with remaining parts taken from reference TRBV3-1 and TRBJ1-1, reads DTAVSQTPKYLVTQMGNDKSIKCEQNLGHDTMYWYKQDSKKFLKIMFSYNNKELIINETVPNRFSPKSPDKAHLNLHINSLELGDSAVYFCASSQEGIGTEAFFGQGTRLTVV.

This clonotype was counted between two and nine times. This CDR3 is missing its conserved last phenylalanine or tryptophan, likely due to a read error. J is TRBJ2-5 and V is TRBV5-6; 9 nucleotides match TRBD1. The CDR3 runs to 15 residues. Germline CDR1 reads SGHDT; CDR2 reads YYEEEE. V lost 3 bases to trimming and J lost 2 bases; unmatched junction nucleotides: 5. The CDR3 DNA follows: TGTGCCAGCAGCTCACCGGGACAGGGTCAAGAGACCCAGTACTTA. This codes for CASSSPGQGQETQYL.

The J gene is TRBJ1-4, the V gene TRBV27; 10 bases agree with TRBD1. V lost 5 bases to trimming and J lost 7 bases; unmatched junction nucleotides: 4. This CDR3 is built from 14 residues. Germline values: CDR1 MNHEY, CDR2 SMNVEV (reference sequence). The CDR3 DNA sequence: TGTGCCAGCAGTCCCGGGACAGGGGTTGAAAAACTGTTTTTT. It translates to CASSPGTGVEKLFF.

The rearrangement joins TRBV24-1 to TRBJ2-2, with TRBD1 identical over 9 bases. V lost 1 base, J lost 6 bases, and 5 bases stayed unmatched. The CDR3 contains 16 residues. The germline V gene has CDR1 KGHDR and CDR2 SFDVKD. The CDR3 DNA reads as TGTGCCACCAGTGATTTAAAACAGGGGGCGGCCGGGGAGCTGTTTTTT. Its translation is CATSDLKQGAAGELFF.

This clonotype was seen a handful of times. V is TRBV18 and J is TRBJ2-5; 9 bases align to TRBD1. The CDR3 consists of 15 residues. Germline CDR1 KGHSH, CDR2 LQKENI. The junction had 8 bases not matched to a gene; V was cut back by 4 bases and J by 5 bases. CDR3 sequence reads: CASSLEQGAQETQYF. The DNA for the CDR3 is TGTGCCAGCTCACTTGAACAGGGGGCTCAGGAGACCCAGTACTTC.